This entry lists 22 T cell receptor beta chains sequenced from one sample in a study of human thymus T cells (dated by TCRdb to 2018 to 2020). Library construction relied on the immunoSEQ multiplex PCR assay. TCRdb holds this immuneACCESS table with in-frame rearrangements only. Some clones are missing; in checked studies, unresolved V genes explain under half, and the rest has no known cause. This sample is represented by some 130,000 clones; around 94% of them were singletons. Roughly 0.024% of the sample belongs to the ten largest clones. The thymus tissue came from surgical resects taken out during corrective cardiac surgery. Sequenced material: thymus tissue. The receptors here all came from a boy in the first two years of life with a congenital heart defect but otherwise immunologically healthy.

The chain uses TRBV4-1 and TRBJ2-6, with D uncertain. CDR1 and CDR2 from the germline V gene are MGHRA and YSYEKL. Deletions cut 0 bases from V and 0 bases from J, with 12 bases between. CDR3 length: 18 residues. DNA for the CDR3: TGCGCCAGCAGCCAAGATCTCCTCACGCGCTCTGGGGCCAACGTCCTGACTTTC. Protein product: CASSQDLLTRSGANVLTF.

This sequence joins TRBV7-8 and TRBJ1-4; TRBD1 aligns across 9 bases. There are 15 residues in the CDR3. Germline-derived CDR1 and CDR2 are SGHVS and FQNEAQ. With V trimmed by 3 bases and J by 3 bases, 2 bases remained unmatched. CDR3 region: CASSFRQGANEKLFF. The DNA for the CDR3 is TGTGCCAGCAGCTTCCGACAGGGGGCTAATGAAAAACTGTTTTTT.

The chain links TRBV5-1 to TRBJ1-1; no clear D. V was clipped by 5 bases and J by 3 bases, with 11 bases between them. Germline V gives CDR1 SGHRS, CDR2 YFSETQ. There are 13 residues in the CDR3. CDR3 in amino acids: CASSSHWDTEAFF. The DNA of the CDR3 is TGCGCCAGCAGTTCTCATTGGGACACTGAAGCTTTCTTT.

The CDR3 sequence: CSARGREKLFF. The CDR3 DNA reads TGCAGTGCTAGGGGCAGGGAAAAACTGTTTTTT. This chain connects TRBV20-1 to TRBJ1-4; no clear D. The CDR3 is 11 amino acids. V dropped 3 bases and J dropped 8 bases, with 7 bases sitting between them. Germline CDR1 DFQATT, CDR2 SNEGSKA (reference sequence).

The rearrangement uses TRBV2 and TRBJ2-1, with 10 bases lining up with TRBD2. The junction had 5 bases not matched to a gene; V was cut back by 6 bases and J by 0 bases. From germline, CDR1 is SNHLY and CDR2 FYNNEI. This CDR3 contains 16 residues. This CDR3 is CASRASGGASYNEQFF. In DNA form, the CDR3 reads TGTGCCAGCAGAGCAAGCGGGGGGGCCTCCTACAATGAGCAGTTCTTC.

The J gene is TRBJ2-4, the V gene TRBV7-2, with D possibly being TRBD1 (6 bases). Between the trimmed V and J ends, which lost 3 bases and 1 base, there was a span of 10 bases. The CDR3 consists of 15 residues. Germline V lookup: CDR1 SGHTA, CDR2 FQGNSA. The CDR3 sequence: CASSLDSVAKNIQYF. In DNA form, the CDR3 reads TGTGCCAGCAGCTTGGACAGTGTCGCCAAAAACATTCAGTACTTC.

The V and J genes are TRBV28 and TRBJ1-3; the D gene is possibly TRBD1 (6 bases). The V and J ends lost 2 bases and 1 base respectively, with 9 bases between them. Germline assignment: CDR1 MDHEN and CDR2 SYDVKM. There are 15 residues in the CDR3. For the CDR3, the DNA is TGTGCCAGCAGTTTAGGGGGGCAATCTGGAAACACCATATATTTT. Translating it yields CASSLGGQSGNTIYF.

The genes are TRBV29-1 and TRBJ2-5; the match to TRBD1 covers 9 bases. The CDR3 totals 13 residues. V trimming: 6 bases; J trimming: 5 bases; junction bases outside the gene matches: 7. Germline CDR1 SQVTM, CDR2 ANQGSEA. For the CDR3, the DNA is TGCAGCGTCACCGGGACAGGGTGGGAGACCCAGTACTTC. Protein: CSVTGTGWETQYF. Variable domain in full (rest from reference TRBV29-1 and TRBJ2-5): SAVISQKPSRDICQRGTSLTIQCQVDSQVTMMFWYRQQPGQSLTLIATANQGSEATYESGFVIDKFPISRPNLTFSTLTVSNMSPEDSSIYLCSVTGTGWETQYFGPGTRLLVL.

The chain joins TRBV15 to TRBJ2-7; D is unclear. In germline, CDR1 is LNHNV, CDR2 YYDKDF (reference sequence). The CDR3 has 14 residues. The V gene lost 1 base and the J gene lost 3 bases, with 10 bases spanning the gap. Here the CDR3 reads CATSRGLGLYEQYF. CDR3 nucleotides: TGTGCCACCAGCAGAGGCCTCGGTCTCTACGAGCAGTACTTC.

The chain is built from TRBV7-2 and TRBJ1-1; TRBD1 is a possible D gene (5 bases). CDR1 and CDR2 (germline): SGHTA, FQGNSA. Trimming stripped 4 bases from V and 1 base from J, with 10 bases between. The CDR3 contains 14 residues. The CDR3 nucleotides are TGTGCCAGCAGCTCCGGGGGGAGGAACACTGAAGCTTTCTTT. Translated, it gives CASSSGGRNTEAFF.

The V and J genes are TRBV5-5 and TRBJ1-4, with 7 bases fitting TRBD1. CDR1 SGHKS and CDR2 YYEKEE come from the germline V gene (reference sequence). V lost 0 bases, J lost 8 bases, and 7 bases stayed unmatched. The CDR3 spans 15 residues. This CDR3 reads CASSLGQGIREKLFF. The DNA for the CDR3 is TGTGCCAGCAGCTTGGGACAGGGAATACGCGAAAAACTGTTTTTT.

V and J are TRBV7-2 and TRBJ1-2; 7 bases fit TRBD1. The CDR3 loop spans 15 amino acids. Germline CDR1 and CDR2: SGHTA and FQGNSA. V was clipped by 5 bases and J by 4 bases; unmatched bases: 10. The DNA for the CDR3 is TGTGCCAGCAGCCTAGGACCAGGGGGAGTCTATGGCTACACCTTC. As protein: CASSLGPGGVYGYTF.

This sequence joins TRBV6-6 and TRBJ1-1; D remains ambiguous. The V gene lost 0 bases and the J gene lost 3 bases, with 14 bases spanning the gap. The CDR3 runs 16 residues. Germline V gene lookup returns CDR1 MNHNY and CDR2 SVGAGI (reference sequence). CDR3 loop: CASSYSTGDEDTEAFF. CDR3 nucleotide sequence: TGTGCCAGCAGTTACTCGACCGGGGATGAGGACACTGAAGCTTTCTTT.

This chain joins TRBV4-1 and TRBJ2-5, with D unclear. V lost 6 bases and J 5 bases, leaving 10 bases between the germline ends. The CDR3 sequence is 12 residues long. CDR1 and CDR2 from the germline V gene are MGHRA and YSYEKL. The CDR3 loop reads CASSAPEETQYF. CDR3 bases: TGCGCCAGCAGTGCCCCGGAGGAGACCCAGTACTTC.

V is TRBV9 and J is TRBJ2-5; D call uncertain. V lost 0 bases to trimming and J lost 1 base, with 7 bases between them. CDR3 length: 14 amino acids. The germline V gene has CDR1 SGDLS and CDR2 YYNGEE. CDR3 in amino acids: CASSVGQPQETQYF. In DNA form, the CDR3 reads TGTGCCAGCAGCGTAGGCCAGCCCCAAGAGACCCAGTACTTC. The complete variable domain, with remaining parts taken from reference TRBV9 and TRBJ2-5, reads DSGVTQTPKHLITATGQRVTLRCSPRSGDLSVYWYQQSLDQGLQFLIQYYNGEERAKGNILERFSAQQFPDLHSELNLSSLELGDSALYFCASSVGQPQETQYFGPGTRLLVL.

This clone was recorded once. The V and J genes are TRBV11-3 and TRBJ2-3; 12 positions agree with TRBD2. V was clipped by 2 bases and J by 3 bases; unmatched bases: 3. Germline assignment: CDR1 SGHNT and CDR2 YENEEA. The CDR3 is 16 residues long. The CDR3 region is CASSLPGLAGTDTQYF. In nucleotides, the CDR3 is TGTGCCAGCAGCTTACCTGGACTAGCGGGGACAGATACGCAGTATTTT. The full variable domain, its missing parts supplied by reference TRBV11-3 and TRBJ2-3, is EAGVVQSPRYKIIEKKQPVAFWCNPISGHNTLYWYLQNLGQGPELLIRYENEEAVDDSQLPKDRFSAERLKGVDSTLKIQPAELGDSAVYLCASSLPGLAGTDTQYFGPGTRLTVL.

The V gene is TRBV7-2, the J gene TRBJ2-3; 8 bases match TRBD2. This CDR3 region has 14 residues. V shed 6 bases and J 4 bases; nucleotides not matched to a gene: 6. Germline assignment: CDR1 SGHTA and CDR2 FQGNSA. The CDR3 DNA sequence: TGTGCCAGCAGGCCCCGGGGGGGCTCAGATACGCAGTATTTT. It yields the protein CASRPRGGSDTQYF.

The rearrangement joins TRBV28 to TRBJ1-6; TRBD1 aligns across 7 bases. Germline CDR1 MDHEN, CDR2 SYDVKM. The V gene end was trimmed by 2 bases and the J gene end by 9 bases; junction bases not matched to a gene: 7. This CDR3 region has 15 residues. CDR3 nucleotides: TGTGCCAGCAGTTTACTCCACAGGGGAGGTTCACCCCTCCACTTT. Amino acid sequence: CASSLLHRGGSPLHF. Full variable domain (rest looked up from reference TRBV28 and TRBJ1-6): DVKVTQSSRYLVKRTGEKVFLECVQDMDHENMFWYRQDPGLGLRLIYFSYDVKMKEKGDIPEGYSVSREKKERFSLILESASTNQTSMYLCASSLLHRGGSPLHFGNGTRLTVT.

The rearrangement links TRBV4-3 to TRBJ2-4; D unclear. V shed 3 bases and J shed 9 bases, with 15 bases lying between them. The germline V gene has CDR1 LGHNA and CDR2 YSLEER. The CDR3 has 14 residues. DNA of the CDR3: TGCGCCAGCAGCCAGGGCGGCACTTGGGGCATTCAGTACTTC. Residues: CASSQGGTWGIQYF.

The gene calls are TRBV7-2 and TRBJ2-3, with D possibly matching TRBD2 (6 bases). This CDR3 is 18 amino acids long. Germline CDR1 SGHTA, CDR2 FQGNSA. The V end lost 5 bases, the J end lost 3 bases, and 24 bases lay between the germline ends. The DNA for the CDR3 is TGTGCCAGCAGCCCCCACGGCGGGACGGACCCTCAAACAGATACGCAGTATTTT. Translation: CASSPHGGTDPQTDTQYF.

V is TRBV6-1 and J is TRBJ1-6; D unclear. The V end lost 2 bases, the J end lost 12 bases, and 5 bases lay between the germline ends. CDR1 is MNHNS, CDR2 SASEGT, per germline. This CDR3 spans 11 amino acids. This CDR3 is CASSESGPLHF. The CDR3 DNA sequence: TGTGCCAGCAGTGAAAGTGGACCCCTCCACTTT.

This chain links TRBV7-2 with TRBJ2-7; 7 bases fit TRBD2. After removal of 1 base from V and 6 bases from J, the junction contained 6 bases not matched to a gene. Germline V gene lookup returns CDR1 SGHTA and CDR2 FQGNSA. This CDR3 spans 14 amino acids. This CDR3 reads CASSLDGWGGEQYF. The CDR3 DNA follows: TGTGCCAGCAGCTTAGACGGCTGGGGGGGCGAGCAGTACTTC. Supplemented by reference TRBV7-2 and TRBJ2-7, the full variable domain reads GAGVSQSPSNKVTEKGKDVELRCDPISGHTALYWYRQSLGQGLEFLIYFQGNSAPDKSGLPSDRFSAERTGGSVSTLTIQRTQQEDSAVYLCASSLDGWGGEQYFGPGTRLTVT.